These 3 T cell receptor beta chains originate from one sample sequenced in a study of T cells after yellow fever vaccination. TCRdb processed the 5' RACE reads anew with MiXCR; each CDR3 protein has one entry. Altogether some 400,000 distinct CDR3 sequences are present, 18% being singletons, with the ten largest covering 15% to 20%. The sample here was PBMCs, taken before the yellow fever booster vaccination. The source is a man between 18 and 35 years old who received the YFV17D yellow fever vaccine.

The V call is TRBV9, the J call TRBJ1-1; unclear D gene. Germline lookup yields CDR1 SGDLS and CDR2 YYNGEE. CDR3 length equals 15 residues. Trimming left V 3 bases short and J 0 bases short, with 12 bases between. In nucleotides, the CDR3 is TGTGCCAGCAGCGGACGAGGGCCCATGAACACTGAAGCTTTCTTT. Protein product: CASSGRGPMNTEAFF.

This clonotype was counted only a few times. This chain uses TRBV7-8 with TRBJ2-3; a possible D gene is TRBD1 (5 bases). Germline V gives CDR1 SGHVS, CDR2 FQNEAQ. The length of the CDR3 is 14 residues. The ends were cut back, 4 bases at V and 2 bases at J, with 10 bases in the middle. The CDR3 DNA reads TGTGCCAGCAGCTCCAGACAGACCACAGATACGCAGTATTTT. This translates into CASSSRQTTDTQYF.

V gene TRBV7-6 combines with J gene TRBJ2-1; 12 bases map to TRBD2. V lost 5 bases, J lost 8 bases, and 7 bases stayed unmatched. This CDR3 comprises 15 residues. Germline V lookup: CDR1 SGHVS, CDR2 FNYEAQ. CDR3 sequence reads: CASSILAGGLDEQFF. The CDR3 DNA reads TGTGCCAGCAGCATCCTAGCGGGGGGGTTGGATGAGCAGTTCTTC.